These 24 T cell receptor beta chains share one sample of origin, sequenced in a study of blood T cell repertoires in COVID-19. Sequencing used immunoSEQ multiplex PCR; TCRdb keeps in-frame clones, though not all of them. The profile shows approximately 200,000 clones, approximately 90% of them singletons. The sequencing sample was made of PBMCs or T cells enriched from blood (not recorded which). These receptors were taken from a woman aged 18-30 years in a cohort exposed to, infected with or recovered from COVID-19 (not recorded which).

The chain carries TRBV11-3 and TRBJ2-1; TRBD2 aligns across 8 bases. CDR1 SGHNT and CDR2 YENEEA come from the germline V gene. The CDR3 is 14 amino acids. V was clipped by 4 bases and J by 10 bases; unmatched bases: 9. The CDR3 nucleotides are TGTGCCAGCAGCTCTATGGCGGGAGGCGTCGAGCAGTTCTTC. Amino acid sequence: CASSSMAGGVEQFF.

This chain connects TRBV7-3 to TRBJ2-1, with TRBD2 matching 10 bases. Per the germline V gene, CDR1 is SGHTA and CDR2 is FQGTGA. The CDR3 sequence is 15 residues long. Germline trimming cut 4 bases from V and 8 bases from J; bases unmatched to any gene: 8. CDR3 residues: CASSSSGSPIDEQFF. The CDR3 DNA is TGTGCCAGCAGCTCTAGCGGGAGCCCCATAGATGAGCAGTTCTTC.

This clone was counted a few times. The chain uses TRBV7-3 and TRBJ2-1; a weak D match, TRBD1 (5 bases). Germline V lookup: CDR1 SGHTA, CDR2 FQGTGA. Deletions cut 2 bases from V and 1 base from J, with 9 bases between. This CDR3 region has 15 residues. This CDR3 reads CASSLGASSYNEQFF. DNA of the CDR3: TGTGCCAGCAGCTTAGGGGCCAGTTCCTACAATGAGCAGTTCTTC.

In the case of this clone: The DNA is omitted, as the CDR3 cannot be located on it reliably, and the CDR3 follows TCRdb's listing. The chain recombines TRBV28 with TRBJ1-4; TRBD1 was called by the table and not checked on the DNA. Germline lookup yields CDR1 MDHEN and CDR2 SYDVKM. With termini counted, the CDR3 has 14 amino acids. The CDR3 protein is CASSFLAGNEKLFF.

This rearrangement joins TRBV7-2 to TRBJ1-2; D uncertain. The CDR3 extends over 13 amino acids. Germline V gives CDR1 SGHTA, CDR2 FQGNSA. The germline V and J ends were trimmed by 3 bases and 4 bases, with 9 bases remaining between them. CDR3 amino acids: CASSFPGPYGYTF. CDR3 bases: TGTGCCAGCAGCTTTCCAGGCCCCTATGGCTACACCTTC.

This chain joins TRBV7-8 and TRBJ2-5; perhaps TRBD2 as D (6 bases). The germline V and J ends were trimmed by 3 bases and 5 bases, with 13 bases remaining between them. CDR1 is SGHVS and CDR2 is FQNEAQ in the germline V gene. CDR3 length equals 14 residues. The CDR3 DNA sequence: TGTGCCAGCAGCTTCGGTGGGGCGGGGGAGACCCAGTACTTC. Protein: CASSFGGAGETQYF.

The CDR3 sequence is CASSREARRGTEAFF. The CDR3 DNA is TGTGCCAGCAGCCGAGAAGCCCGAAGAGGGACTGAAGCTTTCTTT. This chain joins TRBV3-1 (or the pseudogene TRBV3-2) and TRBJ1-1; D ambiguous. The CDR3 extends over 15 amino acids. Trimming stripped 4 bases from V and 5 bases from J, with 17 bases between. Germline-derived CDR1 and CDR2 are LGHDT and YNNKEL (reference sequence).

This rearrangement joins TRBV5-1 to TRBJ2-3; 7 positions match TRBD1. This CDR3 is built from 13 residues. CDR1 SGHRS and CDR2 YFSETQ come from the germline V gene. V dropped 6 bases and J dropped 5; count of bases not matched to a gene: 6. DNA of the CDR3: TGCGCCAGCACCCCACCAGGGGGAGATACGCAGTATTTT. This translates into CASTPPGGDTQYF.

V gene TRBV27 combines with J gene TRBJ1-6; D possibly corresponds to TRBD1 (6 bases). The CDR3 is 14 amino acids. Germline CDR1 reads MNHEY; CDR2 reads SMNVEV (reference sequence). V lost 5 bases and J lost 5, with 10 bases in between. The CDR3 sequence is CASSHRQDNSPLHF. The CDR3 DNA is TGTGCCAGCAGTCACCGACAGGATAATTCACCCCTCCACTTT.

This chain uses TRBV28 with TRBJ2-1; D unresolved. CDR1 is MDHEN, CDR2 SYDVKM, per germline. There are 13 residues in the CDR3. Trimming took 3 bases from V and 4 from J, leaving 7 bases between them. The CDR3: CASSLESYNEQFF. In nucleotides, the CDR3 is TGTGCCAGCAGTTTGGAGAGTTACAATGAGCAGTTCTTC.

V usage is TRBV18 and J usage is TRBJ1-4; unclear D gene. CDR1 is KGHSH, CDR2 LQKENI, per germline. The CDR3 has 14 amino acids. Trimming cost V 8 bases and J 1 base, with 11 bases left between them. CDR3 loop: CASSRDQTNEKLFF. CDR3 in DNA: TGTGCCAGCAGTCGGGATCAAACTAATGAAAAACTGTTTTTT.

A single count supports this clone. The chain recombines TRBV2 with TRBJ2-5; perhaps TRBD2 as D (7 bases). The V gene's germline CDR1 is SNHLY and CDR2 FYNNEI. Trimming cost V 7 bases and J 4 bases, with 16 bases left between them. The CDR3 runs 14 residues. CDR3 coding DNA: TGTGCCAGCAATCCGACCGGGGGGCGAGAGACCCAGTACTTC. It encodes CASNPTGGRETQYF.

This clone was seen just once. The CDR3 DNA follows: TGTGCCACTCGGGGCAGGGGCGTTGGACTAGCGGCGAACACCGGGGAGCTGTTTTTT. Its translation is CATRGRGVGLAANTGELFF. The chain joins TRBV19 to TRBJ2-2, with TRBD2 matching over 10 bases. The germline gives CDR1 LNHDA, CDR2 SQIVND (reference sequence). V was pared by 10 bases and J by 0 bases, with 17 bases of the junction left unmatched. The CDR3 covers 19 residues.

The J gene is TRBJ1-4, the V gene TRBV4-1, with D unclear. Germline CDR1 and CDR2: MGHRA and YSYEKL. V dropped 3 bases and J dropped 8 bases, with 25 bases sitting between them. This CDR3 has 18 residues. In DNA form, the CDR3 reads TGCGCCAGCAGCCAGAGACACGGCCAGCCAAACCGGATGGAAAAACTGTTTTTT. Amino acids: CASSQRHGQPNRMEKLFF.

This chain connects TRBV6-5 to TRBJ1-2, with TRBD1 matching over 8 bases. This CDR3 comprises 14 residues. Germline CDR1 reads MNHEY; CDR2 reads SVGAGI. Trimming cost V 8 bases and J 6 bases; bases outside gene matches: 11. DNA for the CDR3: TGTGCCAGCCTCGAGTCAGGGGGCACTGATGGCTACACCTTC. Protein: CASLESGGTDGYTF.

Points on this clone: Other DNA sequences in this specimen translate into the identical CDR3. CDR3 protein: CASSSDRYEQYF. CDR3 sequence (DNA): TGTGCCAGCAGTTCGGACAGGTACGAGCAGTACTTC. The chain couples TRBV28 to TRBJ2-7; TRBD1 matches 7 bases. This CDR3 comprises 12 residues. Germline CDR1 is MDHEN and CDR2 is SYDVKM. The V segment lost 4 bases and the J segment 4 bases; nucleotides outside the gene matches: 1.

The chain joins TRBV19 to TRBJ1-6, with 7 bases fitting TRBD1. Germline-derived CDR1 and CDR2 are LNHDA and SQIVND (reference sequence). The CDR3 loop spans 15 amino acids. Unmatched junction bases numbered 11, after V lost 5 bases and J lost 10 bases. CDR3 protein: CASSAGNRGSSPLHF. CDR3 DNA sequence: TGTGCCAGTAGTGCAGGAAACAGGGGAAGCTCACCCCTCCACTTT.

The chain combines TRBV4-1 with TRBJ1-6; perhaps TRBD1 as D (6 bases). The V gene's germline CDR1 is MGHRA and CDR2 YSYEKL. The CDR3 is 15 residues long. Trimming removed 1 base at V and 4 bases at J, with 8 bases between. CDR3 protein: CASSQAGEYNSPLHF. The DNA of the CDR3 is TGCGCCAGCAGCCAAGCAGGGGAGTATAATTCACCCCTCCACTTT.

The chain recombines TRBV19 with TRBJ1-5; 10 nucleotides agree with TRBD1. The CDR3 totals 14 residues. V shed 0 bases and J 7 bases; nucleotides not matched to a gene: 0. CDR1 and CDR2 (germline): LNHDA, SQIVND (reference sequence). CDR3 nucleotides: TGTGCCAGTAGTATAGAGGGACAGGGGCAGCCCCAGCATTTT. Residues: CASSIEGQGQPQHF.

The V and J genes are TRBV2 and TRBJ2-3, with D unresolved. The CDR3 runs to 14 residues. With 8 bases removed from V and 0 bases from J, the gap between germline ends came to 12 bases. CDR1 is SNHLY and CDR2 is FYNNEI in the germline V gene. As DNA, the CDR3 is TGTGCCAGCGCCAGGCAGAAAAGCACAGATACGCAGTATTTT. Residues: CASARQKSTDTQYF.

This chain connects TRBV2 to TRBJ1-4, with 7 bases lining up with TRBD1. CDR1 is SNHLY, CDR2 FYNNEI, per germline. The ends lost 2 bases at V and 8 bases at J; junction bases unmatched: 8. The CDR3 loop spans 15 amino acids. Here the CDR3 reads CASSERTTGTEKLFF. CDR3 bases: TGTGCCAGCAGTGAAAGGACGACAGGGACAGAAAAACTGTTTTTT.

The chain has TRBV20-1 and TRBJ1-2, with a weak D call TRBD1 (5 bases). CDR3 length equals 11 residues. The ends were cut back, 6 bases at V and 7 bases at J, with 12 bases in the middle. Germline V gives CDR1 DFQATT, CDR2 SNEGSKA (reference sequence). The CDR3 protein is CSAAREGGYTF. Here the CDR3 DNA reads TGCAGTGCAGCCAGGGAGGGTGGCTACACCTTC.

V is TRBV9 and J is TRBJ2-5; 11 bases fit TRBD2. This CDR3 region has 15 residues. The germline gives CDR1 SGDLS, CDR2 YYNGEE. V lost 0 bases, J lost 4 bases, and 2 bases stayed unmatched. CDR3: CASSVVAGGRETQYF. CDR3 coding DNA: TGTGCCAGCAGCGTAGTAGCGGGGGGGCGAGAGACCCAGTACTTC. The variable domain in full, with the rest retrieved from reference TRBV9 and TRBJ2-5, is DSGVTQTPKHLITATGQRVTLRCSPRSGDLSVYWYQQSLDQGLQFLIQYYNGEERAKGNILERFSAQQFPDLHSELNLSSLELGDSALYFCASSVVAGGRETQYFGPGTRLLVL.

This chain uses TRBV29-1 with TRBJ1-2, with no clear D. Trimming pared 7 bases from V and 5 bases from J, leaving 14 bases between. The CDR3 runs to 12 residues. Germline V CDR1 and CDR2: SQVTM, ANQGSEA. CDR3 loop: CSGAEDVYGYTF. The CDR3 DNA reads TGCAGCGGAGCAGAGGATGTGTATGGCTACACCTTC.